What follows describes a single T cell receptor beta chain. Its specificity is not known. This sample is part of a study of cytomegalovirus exposure and HLA in healthy donors. Overall study context: Falling in the Caucasian-associated ancestry cluster were about four fifths of some 400 genotyped donors. Study results and limitations: Researchers reported that a few CMV-associated chains were confirmed in vitro as CMV antigen-specific. Later, TCR association rates were found to vary by HLA locus, highest for DRB1 and lowest for HLA-C. Later work found most CMV-associated TCR beta chains apparently HLA-restricted.

The PCR ran on 60 Vbeta and 13 Jbeta primers. Only in-frame clones appear in the TCRdb table, and some are missing; sequencing was by immunoSEQ multiplex PCR. The repertoire has 80,000 to 100,000 clones, 81% of them found once; the top ten carry approximately 5.4%. Trimming took off 4 bases at V and 3 bases at J, with 10 bases between the two ends. Looked up from germline, CDR1 is MGHRA and CDR2 is YSYEKL. The CDR3 totals 14 residues. The sequence derives from a man in his forties or fifties in good health and CMV-seropositive. Sequencing was done on a sample of PBMCs. J is TRBJ1-5 and V is TRBV4-1; D possibly corresponds to TRBD1 (5 bases). The CDR3, as DNA: TGCGCCAGCAGCCGGGGGGATACCAATCAGCCCCAGCATTTT. Translating it yields CASSRGDTNQPQHF.